What follows are 8 T cell receptor beta chains derived from one specimen sequenced in a study of OX40 agonist ivuxolimab in advanced cancers. Generated by immunoSEQ multiplex PCR, the TCRdb table keeps only in-frame clones and is missing some. The data contain tens of thousands of clones, 85% to 95% of them singletons. This sample comprised CD4+ or CD8+ T cells sorted from blood, obtained in a trial of the OX40 agonist ivuxolimab. The receptor source for this set is an adult with an advanced solid tumor such as melanoma, head and neck, liver or kidney cancer.

The chain combines TRBV5-8 with TRBJ1-1, with a tentative D call TRBD1 (5 bases). This CDR3 has 12 residues. Germline V gene lookup returns CDR1 SGHTS and CDR2 YDEGEE. With 3 bases removed from V and 5 bases from J, the gap between germline ends came to 8 bases. The CDR3 nucleotides read TGTGCCAGCAGCTCGGGGGGTACTGAAGCTTTCTTT. Amino acids: CASSSGGTEAFF. Drawing the rest from reference TRBV5-8 and TRBJ1-1, the complete variable domain is EAGVTQSPTHLIKTRGQQATLRCSPISGHTSVYWYQQALGLGLQFLLWYDEGEERNRGNFPPRFSGRQFPNYSSELNVNALELEDSALYLCASSSGGTEAFFGQGTRLTVV.

The chain combines TRBV2 with TRBJ1-3; weak D call: TRBD1 (5 bases). The CDR3 has 15 amino acids. Germline V gene sequence: CDR1 SNHLY, CDR2 FYNNEI. Trimming took 3 bases from V and 0 from J, leaving 9 bases between them. This chain's CDR3 is CASSDGHSSGNTIYF. The DNA of the CDR3 is TGTGCCAGCAGTGACGGACACAGCTCTGGAAACACCATATATTTT.

Remarks on this clone: The junction and the germline gene differ at one end; a read error may be behind it. The chain is built from TRBV7-7 and TRBJ2-1; TRBD1 matches at 9 bases. CDR1 and CDR2 (germline): SSHAT, FNYEAQ (reference sequence). The CDR3 has 18 amino acids. The CDR3 sequence is CASSPDPKDRGWGNEQFF. In DNA form, the CDR3 reads TGTGCTAGCAGCCCAGACCCTAAAGACAGGGGGTGGGGCAATGAGCAGTTCTTC.

CDR3 in DNA: TGTGCCAGTAGTACACGGGGCTATAGCAATCAGCCCCAGCATTTT. Its protein is CASSTRGYSNQPQHF. V usage is TRBV19 and J usage is TRBJ1-5, with a weak D call TRBD1 (5 bases). V was shortened by 4 bases and J by 0 bases, with 10 bases between the two germline ends. From germline, CDR1 is LNHDA and CDR2 SQIVND (reference sequence). The CDR3 sequence is 15 residues long.

This chain links TRBV5-6 with TRBJ2-1; the match to TRBD2 covers 9 bases. The CDR3 loop spans 17 amino acids. J was trimmed by 4 bases and V by 2 bases; bases with no gene match: 10. Germline CDR1 reads SGHDT; CDR2 reads YYEEEE. In nucleotides, the CDR3 is TGTGCCAGCAGCTTCAGACTAGCGGTTAAGCAATACAATGAGCAGTTCTTC. This encodes CASSFRLAVKQYNEQFF.

The chain carries TRBV29-1 and TRBJ2-3; 8 bases fit TRBD1. Germline-derived CDR1 and CDR2 are SQVTM and ANQGSEA. V lost 5 bases to trimming and J lost 6 bases; unmatched junction nucleotides: 22. There are 18 residues in the CDR3. CDR3 DNA sequence: TGCAGCGTTCGAACGAACCGGGACAGGAAGGGCCCAGGTGATACGCAGTATTTT. This encodes CSVRTNRDRKGPGDTQYF.

The CDR3 region has the DNA TGTGCCAGCAGCCACAGGCCGCTGAGCTCCTACGAGCAGTACTTC. Translated, it gives CASSHRPLSSYEQYF. The genes are TRBV7-9 and TRBJ2-7; possibly TRBD1 for D (5 bases). The CDR3 is 15 amino acids. V lost 5 bases, J lost 0 bases, and 14 bases lay in between. Germline-derived CDR1 and CDR2 are SEHNR and FQNEAQ (reference sequence). Filled out from reference TRBV7-9 and TRBJ2-7, the complete variable domain reads DTGVSQNPRHKITKRGQNVTFRCDPISEHNRLYWYRQTLGQGPEFLTYFQNEAQLEKSRLLSDRFSAERPKGSFSTLEIQRTEQGDSAMYLCASSHRPLSSYEQYFGPGTRLTVT.

The rearrangement joins TRBV7-6 to TRBJ2-3, with unresolved D. The CDR3 totals 16 residues. Deletions cut 1 base from V and 6 bases from J, with 17 bases between. Germline CDR1 is SGHVS and CDR2 is FNYEAQ. The chain's CDR3 is CASSLVGSLYSDTQYF. CDR3 bases: TGTGCCAGCAGCTTAGTCGGTAGTCTCTATTCTGATACGCAGTATTTT.